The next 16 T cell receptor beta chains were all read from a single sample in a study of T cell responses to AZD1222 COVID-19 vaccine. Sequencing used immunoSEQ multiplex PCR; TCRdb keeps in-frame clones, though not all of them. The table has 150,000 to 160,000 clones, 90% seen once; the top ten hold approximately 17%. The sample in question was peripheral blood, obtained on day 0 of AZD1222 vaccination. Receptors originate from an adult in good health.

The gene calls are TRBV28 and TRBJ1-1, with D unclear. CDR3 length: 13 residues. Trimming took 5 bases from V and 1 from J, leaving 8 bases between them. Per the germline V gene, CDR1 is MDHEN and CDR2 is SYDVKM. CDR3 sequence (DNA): TGTGCCAGCAGTGCGTCAAGGAACACTGAAGCTTTCTTT. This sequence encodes CASSASRNTEAFF.

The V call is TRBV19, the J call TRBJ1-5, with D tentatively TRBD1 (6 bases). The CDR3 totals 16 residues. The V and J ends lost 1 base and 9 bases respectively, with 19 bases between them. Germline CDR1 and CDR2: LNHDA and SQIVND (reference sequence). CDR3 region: CASSIGWGARGWPQHF. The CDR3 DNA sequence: TGTGCCAGTAGTATAGGCTGGGGGGCCCGAGGTTGGCCCCAGCATTTT.

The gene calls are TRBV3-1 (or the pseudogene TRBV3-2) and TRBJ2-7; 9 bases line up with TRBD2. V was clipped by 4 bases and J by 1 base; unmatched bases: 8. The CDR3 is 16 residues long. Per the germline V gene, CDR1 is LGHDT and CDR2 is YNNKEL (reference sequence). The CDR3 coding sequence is TGTGCCAGCAGCCGCTTTGTAGCGGGAGTATCCTACGAGCAGTACTTC. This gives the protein CASSRFVAGVSYEQYF.

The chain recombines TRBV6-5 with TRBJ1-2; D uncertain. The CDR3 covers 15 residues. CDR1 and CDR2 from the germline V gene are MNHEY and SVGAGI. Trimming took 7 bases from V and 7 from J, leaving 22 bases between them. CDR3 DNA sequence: TGTGCCAGCACCCCCACGACACGCCGTGATCGTGGCTACACCTTC. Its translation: CASTPTTRRDRGYTF.

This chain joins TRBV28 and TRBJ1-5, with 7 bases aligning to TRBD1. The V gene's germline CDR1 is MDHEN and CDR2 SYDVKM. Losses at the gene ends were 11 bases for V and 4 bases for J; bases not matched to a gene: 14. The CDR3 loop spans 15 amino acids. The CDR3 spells CAGNRRGRGNQPQHF. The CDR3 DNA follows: TGTGCCGGGAATAGACGGGGCAGGGGGAATCAGCCCCAGCATTTT.

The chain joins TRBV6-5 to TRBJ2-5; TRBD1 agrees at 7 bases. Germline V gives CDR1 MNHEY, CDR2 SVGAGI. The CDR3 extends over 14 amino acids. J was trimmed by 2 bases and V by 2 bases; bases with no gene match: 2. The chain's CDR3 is CASSYRGPQETQYF. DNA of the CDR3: TGTGCCAGCAGTTACAGGGGGCCGCAAGAGACCCAGTACTTC.

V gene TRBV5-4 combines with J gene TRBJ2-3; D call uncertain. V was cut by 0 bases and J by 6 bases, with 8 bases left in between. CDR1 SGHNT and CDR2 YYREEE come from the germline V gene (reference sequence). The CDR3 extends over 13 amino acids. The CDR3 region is CASSLGLADTQYF. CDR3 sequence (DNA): TGTGCCAGCAGCTTGGGGTTGGCGGATACGCAGTATTTT.

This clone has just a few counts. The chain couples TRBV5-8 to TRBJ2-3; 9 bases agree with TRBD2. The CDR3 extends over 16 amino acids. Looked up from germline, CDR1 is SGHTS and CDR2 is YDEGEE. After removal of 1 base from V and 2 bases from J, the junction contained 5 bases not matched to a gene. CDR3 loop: CASSLRLAVTTDTQYF. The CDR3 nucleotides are TGTGCCAGCAGCTTGAGACTAGCGGTTACCACAGATACGCAGTATTTT. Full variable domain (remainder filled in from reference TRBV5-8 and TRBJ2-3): EAGVTQSPTHLIKTRGQQATLRCSPISGHTSVYWYQQALGLGLQFLLWYDEGEERNRGNFPPRFSGRQFPNYSSELNVNALELEDSALYLCASSLRLAVTTDTQYFGPGTRLTVL.

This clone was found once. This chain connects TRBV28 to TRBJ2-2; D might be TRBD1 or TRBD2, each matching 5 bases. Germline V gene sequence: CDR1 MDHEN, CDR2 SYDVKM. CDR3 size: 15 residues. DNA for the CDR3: TGTGCTGTAGGTGGTGGGACGACGAACACCGGGGAGCTGTTTTTT. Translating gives CAVGGGTTNTGELFF.

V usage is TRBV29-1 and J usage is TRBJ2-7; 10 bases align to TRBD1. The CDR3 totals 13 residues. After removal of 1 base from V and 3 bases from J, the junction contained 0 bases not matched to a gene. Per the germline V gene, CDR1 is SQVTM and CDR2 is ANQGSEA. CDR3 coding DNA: TGCAGCGTTGAAGGGACAGGGGGCTACGAGCAGTACTTC. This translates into CSVEGTGGYEQYF.

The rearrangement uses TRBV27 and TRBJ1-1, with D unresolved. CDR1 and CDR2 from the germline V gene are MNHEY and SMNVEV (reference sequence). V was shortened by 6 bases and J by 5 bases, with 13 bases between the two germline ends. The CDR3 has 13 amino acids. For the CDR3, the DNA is TGTGCCAGCAGGGATCCATTGGATACTGAAGCTTTCTTT. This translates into CASRDPLDTEAFF.

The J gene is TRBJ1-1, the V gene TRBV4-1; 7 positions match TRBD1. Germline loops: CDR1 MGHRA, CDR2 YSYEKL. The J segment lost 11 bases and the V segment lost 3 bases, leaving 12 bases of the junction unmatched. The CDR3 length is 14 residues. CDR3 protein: CASSQVLQGHNAFF. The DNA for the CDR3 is TGCGCCAGCAGCCAGGTTCTACAGGGGCACAACGCTTTCTTT.

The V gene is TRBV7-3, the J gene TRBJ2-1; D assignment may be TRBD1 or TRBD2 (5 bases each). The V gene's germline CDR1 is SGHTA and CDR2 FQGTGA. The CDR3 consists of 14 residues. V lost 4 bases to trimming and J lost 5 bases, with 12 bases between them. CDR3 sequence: CASSSYGADNEQFF. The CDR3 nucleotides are TGTGCCAGCAGCTCCTACGGGGCCGACAATGAGCAGTTCTTC. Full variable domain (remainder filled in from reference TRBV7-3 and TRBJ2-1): GAGVSQTPSNKVTEKGKYVELRCDPISGHTALYWYRQSLGQGPEFLIYFQGTGAADDSGLPNDRFFAVRPEGSVSTLKIQRTERGDSAVYLCASSSYGADNEQFFGPGTRLTVL.

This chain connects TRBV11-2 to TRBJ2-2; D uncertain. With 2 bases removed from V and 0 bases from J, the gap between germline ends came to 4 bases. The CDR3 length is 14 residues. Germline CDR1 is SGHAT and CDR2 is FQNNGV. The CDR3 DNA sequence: TGTGCCAGCAGCTTATCTACGAACACCGGGGAGCTGTTTTTT. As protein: CASSLSTNTGELFF.

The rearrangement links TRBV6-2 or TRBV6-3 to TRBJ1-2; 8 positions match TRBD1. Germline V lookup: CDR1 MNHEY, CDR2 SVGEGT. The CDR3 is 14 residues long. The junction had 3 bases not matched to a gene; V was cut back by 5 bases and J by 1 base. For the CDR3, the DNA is TGTGCCAGCAGTAACGGACAGGGTAACTATGGCTACACCTTC. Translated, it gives CASSNGQGNYGYTF.

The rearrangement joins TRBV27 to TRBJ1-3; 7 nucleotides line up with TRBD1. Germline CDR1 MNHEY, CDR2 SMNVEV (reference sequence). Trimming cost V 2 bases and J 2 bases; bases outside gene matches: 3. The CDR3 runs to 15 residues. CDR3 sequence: CASSLRGPPGNTIYF. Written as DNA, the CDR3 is TGTGCCAGCAGTTTAAGGGGGCCCCCTGGAAACACCATATATTTT.